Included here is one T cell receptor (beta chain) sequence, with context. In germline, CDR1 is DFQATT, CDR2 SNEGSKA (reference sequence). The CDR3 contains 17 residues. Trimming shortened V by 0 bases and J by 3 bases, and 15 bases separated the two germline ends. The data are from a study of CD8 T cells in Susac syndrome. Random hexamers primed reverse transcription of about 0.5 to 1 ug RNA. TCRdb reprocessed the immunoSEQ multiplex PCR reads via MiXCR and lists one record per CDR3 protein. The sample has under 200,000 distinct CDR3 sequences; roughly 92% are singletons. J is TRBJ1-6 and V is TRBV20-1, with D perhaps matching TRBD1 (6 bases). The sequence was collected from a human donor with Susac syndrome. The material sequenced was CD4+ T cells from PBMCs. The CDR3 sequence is CSARDPAGDLYNSPLHF. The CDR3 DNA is TGCAGTGCTAGAGATCCCGCAGGGGACCTCTATAATTCACCCCTCCACTTT.